This T cell receptor beta chain is drawn from a study of T-cell memory formation after mild COVID-19. Turning to the study itself: The TCR clusters were mostly specific to one donor. Findings and caveats of the study: Some SARS-CoV-2-responding clones were already detected in memory before infection. Mainly CM and EM harbored the contracting CD4+ clones; mainly EMRA harbored the CD8+ ones.

Deletions cut 0 bases from V and 8 bases from J, with 13 bases between. The CDR3 extends over 15 amino acids. The V gene's germline CDR1 is SEHNR and CDR2 FQNEAQ (reference sequence). This clonotype came up a few times. Its antigen is not known. MiXCR, applied by TCRdb to the 5' RACE reads, yields one record per CDR3 protein. The table has 150,000 or so distinct CDR3 sequences, 20% to 25% seen once; the top ten hold roughly a quarter. The source is an adult woman who had mild COVID-19 (a few samples of this study predate the infection). Cell type and time point are not known. Sequenced material: PBMCs or a T cell subset sorted from them (not recorded which). This rearrangement joins TRBV7-9 to TRBJ1-4; D is unclear. The CDR3 protein is CASSLATLGREKLFF. The CDR3 DNA reads as TGTGCCAGCAGCTTAGCGACCCTCGGTCGGGAAAAACTGTTTTTT.